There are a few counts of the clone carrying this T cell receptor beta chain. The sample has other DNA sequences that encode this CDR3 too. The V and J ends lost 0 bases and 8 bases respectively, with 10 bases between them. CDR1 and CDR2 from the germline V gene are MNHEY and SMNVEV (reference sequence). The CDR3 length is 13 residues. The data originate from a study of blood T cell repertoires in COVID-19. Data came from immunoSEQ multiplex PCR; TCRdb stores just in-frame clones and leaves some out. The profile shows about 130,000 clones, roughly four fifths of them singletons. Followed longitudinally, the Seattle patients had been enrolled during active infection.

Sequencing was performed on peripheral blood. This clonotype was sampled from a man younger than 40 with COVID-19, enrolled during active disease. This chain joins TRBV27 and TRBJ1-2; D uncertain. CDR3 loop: CASSLSRLGGYTF. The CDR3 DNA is TGTGCCAGCAGTTTATCTCGGTTGGGCGGCTACACCTTC.